One T cell receptor beta chain is described in this entry. This clone has only one observation. Its antigen is not yet known. No per-base quality is available; no much larger clone lies one base away. The immunoSEQ Assay was the method used to sequence TCRbeta CDR3 regions. After extraction, genomic DNA underwent amplification by bias-controlled multiplex PCR, followed by high-throughput sequencing. Per the source publication's procedure: To quantify the absolute abundance of each unique TCRbeta CDR3 region, sequences were collapsed and filtered. T cell fraction was estimated by normalization of TCRbeta template counts to usable DNA, with usable DNA being measured through amplification of reference genes present in all nucleated cells. Repertoire TCRs were annotated as SARS-CoV-2-specific when V gene, CDR3 amino acid sequence and J gene were exactly matched to a known reactive TCR set. The reference SARS-CoV-2 TCR set was derived from MIRA and filtered for enrichment in COVID-19-positive ImmuneCODE repertoires, a step that removed public or cross-reactive TCRs. Drawing on the MIRA antigens, annotated TCRs were analysed further at the level of specific ORF or position within ORF. Depth was the summed frequency of annotated unique rearrangements, while breadth was defined as annotated unique rearrangements over total unique productive rearrangements. Two-sided Wilcoxon rank-sum tests were used to compare TCR breadth between groups. What TCRdb holds here is the immuneACCESS table cut down to in-frame rearrangements. Part of the clones is not present; checked against another copy, under half of the missing clones reflect an unresolved V gene, and the others are unexplained. V, J and clone size reflect that table, while D and trimming were determined from the DNA. This sample has 430,000 or so clones in its table, and roughly 89% of those were observed once. The leading ten clones occupy over 2% of the sample.

The sample belongs to a study of Ad26.COV2.S vaccination and SARS-CoV-2 variants (dated by TCRdb to the early 2020s). Concerning the study at large: Donors in the vaccine arm were drawn from COV1001, a multicentre, randomized, double-blind, placebo-controlled phase I-IIa trial testing Ad26.COV2.S in healthy adults. Ad26.COV2.S was administered intramuscularly at a dose of 5x10^10 or 1x10^11 viral particles, either as one shot or as two shots given 56 days apart. TCRbeta repertoire sequencing was used to assess the specificity and breadth of SARS-CoV-2-reactive T cell receptors after Ad26.COV2.S vaccination. A total of around 32 samples were included in the TCR-sequenced set, comprising some 20 Ad26.COV2.S vaccine recipients, 5 placebo recipients and 8 SARS-CoV-2 convalescent individuals. Trial participants were randomized into five groups of five, in which low-dose or high-dose Ad26.COV2.S was given once or twice, or placebo was given on both occasions. Investigators did not know the trial group allocation while performing experiments and assessing outcomes. General study outcomes and caveats: Ad26.COV2.S recipients had higher spike-specific TCR breadth than placebo recipients (P = 0.0014). It was noted by the authors that total T cell responses may have been underestimated by the TCR breadth and depth analyses. After vaccination, substantial breadth of spike-specific CD8+ and CD4+ T cell responses was reported. Vaccine and placebo recipients had comparable non-spike TCR breadth, which fits with the vaccine containing only spike. The study lacked the statistical power to compare responses across vaccine doses or regimens.

The CDR3 runs 15 residues from the cysteine to the phenylalanine. This entry keeps only the CDR3 DNA: 45 bases, framed from base 1. The germline V gene specifies KGHSH as CDR1 and LQKENI as CDR2. Trimming leaves V shorter by 1 base and J shorter by 7 bases, with the junction holding 3 bases beyond the gene matches. In the paper's terms, the treatment or condition label means: 19 received Ad26.COV2.S at low or high dose, single or two shots; about 5 received placebo; per-sample allocation not given. Repertoires of vaccine and placebo recipients were sequenced from samples taken on day 63 after the first injection. Cohort 1b enrolled roughly 25 adults aged 18-55 years at a single site in Boston, USA, between 29 July and 7 August 2020. Ad26.COV2.S consisted of a replication-incompetent adenovirus type 26 vector by which a prefusion-stabilized SARS-CoV-2 spike protein from the original Wuhan strain was expressed.

The chain is assembled from TRBV18 and TRBJ1-4, with 10 bases in between that match TRBD1. This TCR derives from a person aged 18 to 65 who received the Ad26.COV2.S COVID-19 vaccine or a placebo. Source: peripheral blood, taken in a trial of Ad26.COV2.S vaccine versus placebo. The bases read TGTGCCAGCTCACCACACCGGGACAGGGGTGAAAAACTGTTTTTT. This sequence encodes CASSPHRDRGEKLFF. Beyond the CDR3, the reference TRBV18 and TRBJ1-4 genes provide the residues; the full variable domain reads: NAGVMQNPRHLVRRRGQEARLRCSPMKGHSHVYWYRQLPEEGLKFMVYLQKENIIDESGMPKERFSAEFPKEGPSILRIQQVVRGDSAAYFCASSPHRDRGEKLFFGSGTQLSVL.